This T cell receptor (beta chain) originates from a study of tumor-infiltrating lymphocytes in primary liver carcinoma. They got blood RNA out of unsorted whole blood and also pulled out germline DNA. Before any surgery took place, approximately 3.7 milliliters of peripheral blood were collected. Details on this clonotype: Being one base from a much bigger clone, this may be a read error.

A constant-region primer served to make TCR beta cDNA from around 500 ng total RNA. Modified slightly, ARM-PCR produced TCR beta libraries over three nested multiplex PCR rounds. Each of the first two PCR rounds ran approximately 10 cycles with TRBV1-TRBV30 forward and C-beta reverse primers. TCRdb re-derived calls from the multiplex PCR reads in MiXCR, one entry per CDR3 protein. Here the sample spans more than 150,000 distinct CDR3 sequences, about 55% being singletons. The CDR3 is 15 amino acids. CDR1 is SQVTM and CDR2 is ANQGSEA in the germline V gene. V lost 7 bases and J lost 0, with 17 bases in between.

This clonotype was sampled from a man in his forties with primary liver carcinoma and hepatitis B virus infection. What was sequenced was peripheral blood. The J gene is TRBJ2-3, the V gene TRBV29-1; D may match TRBD1 or TRBD2 (6 bases each). In DNA, the CDR3 is TGCAGCGCGCAACAGGGACTCCATAGCACAGATACGCAGTATTTT. Translated: CSAQQGLHSTDTQYF.